This T cell receptor (beta chain) was captured by sequencing in a study of cytomegalovirus exposure and HLA in healthy donors. V was cut by 3 bases and J by 5 bases, with 14 bases left in between. The CDR3 is 14 amino acids. Germline values: CDR1 MDHEN, CDR2 SYDVKM. 60 Vbeta and 13 Jbeta primers were used in PCR. Sequenced by immunoSEQ multiplex PCR; TCRdb stores in-frame clones only, minus some. Here the sample spans about 140,000 clones, 70% to 85% being singletons. Sequencing was done on a sample of PBMCs. The V and J genes are TRBV28 and TRBJ2-7, with D perhaps matching TRBD2 (5 bases). The sequence was obtained from a man between 25 and 39 years old in good health and CMV-seropositive. CDR3 loop: CASSFPGVRNEQYF. DNA for the CDR3: TGTGCCAGCAGTTTCCCCGGGGTAAGGAACGAGCAGTACTTC.